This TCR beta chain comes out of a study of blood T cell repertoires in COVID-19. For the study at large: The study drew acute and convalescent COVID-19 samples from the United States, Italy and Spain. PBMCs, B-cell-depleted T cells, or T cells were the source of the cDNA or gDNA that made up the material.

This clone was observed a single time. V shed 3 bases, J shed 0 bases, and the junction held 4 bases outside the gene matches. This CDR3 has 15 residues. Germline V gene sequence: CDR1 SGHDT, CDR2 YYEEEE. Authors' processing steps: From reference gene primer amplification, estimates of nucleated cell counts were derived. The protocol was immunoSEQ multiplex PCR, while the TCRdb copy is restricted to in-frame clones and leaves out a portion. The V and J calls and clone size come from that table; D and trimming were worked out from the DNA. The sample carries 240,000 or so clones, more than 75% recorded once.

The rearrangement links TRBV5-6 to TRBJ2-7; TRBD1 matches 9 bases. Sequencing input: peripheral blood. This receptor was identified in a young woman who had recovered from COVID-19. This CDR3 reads CASSSHRGPSYEQYF. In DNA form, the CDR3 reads TGTGCCAGCAGCTCCCACAGGGGGCCCTCCTACGAGCAGTACTTC.